The rows below give T cell receptor beta chains drawn from one sample of a study of neurological immune-mediated disorders. Using its own MiXCR run on the 5' RACE reads, TCRdb lists one record per CDR3 protein. The sample has 55,000 to 80,000 distinct CDR3 sequences, around 5.2% seen once; the top ten hold around 3.3%. What was sequenced was PBMCs. Source of these receptors: a woman aged 45-65 years with multiple sclerosis. CDR3s include the opening cysteine and the closing phenylalanine or tryptophan. Each record gives: D gene, clone size, J gene, V gene, CDR3 DNA, CDR3 protein. A D gene is named only where the DNA matches it firmly. The size of a clone is reported for some rows only, either as once, few or many, or as a class for expanded clones.

>-|few|TRBJ2-7|TRBV28
TGTGCCAGCAGTTTCCCGGGATACGGCGAGCAGTACTTC
CASSFPGYGEQYF
>-|-|TRBJ2-7|TRBV7-2
TGTGCCAGCAGCTTAGGAGGGGCCGAGCAGTACTTC
CASSLGGAEQYF
>TRBD2|few|TRBJ2-3|TRBV4-1
TGCGCCAGCAGCCAAATGGGGGCGGGGGGGACCACAGATACGCAGTATTTT
CASSQMGAGGTTDTQYF
>-|many|TRBJ1-5|TRBV4-1
TGCGCCAGCAGCCAAGTACGTGAAAGGAGCAATCAGCCCCAGCATTTT
CASSQVRERSNQPQHF
>TRBD2|many|TRBJ2-1|TRBV18
TGTGCCAGCTCAGGCGGGGGGGACAATGAGCAGTTCTTC
CASSGGGDNEQFF
>TRBD2|many|TRBJ2-1|TRBV20-1
TGCAGTGCTAGCTCCCCTAGCGGGGGGTACAATGAGCAGTTCTTC
CSASSPSGGYNEQFF
>TRBD1|many|TRBJ2-6|TRBV14
TGTGCCAGCAGCCAACTGGGGGACAGGGAAAGCTCTGGGGCCAACGTCCTGACTTTC
CASSQLGDRESSGANVLTF
>-|-|TRBJ1-4|TRBV7-2
TGTGCCAGCAGCTTAAGGGTTAATGAAAAACTGTTTTTT
CASSLRVNEKLFF
>-|few|TRBJ2-2|TRBV9
TGTGCCAGCAGCGTAGACCCAACCACCGGGGAGCTGTTTTTT
CASSVDPTTGELFF
>-|-|TRBJ1-5|TRBV6-2/TRBV6-3
TGTGCCAGCAGGACATTAACAGGCCACAATCAGCCCCAGCATTTT
CASRTLTGHNQPQHF
>-|-|TRBJ1-6|TRBV4-3
TGCGCCAGCAGCCAAAGCTCCTATAATTCACCCCTCAACTTT
CASSQSSYNSPLNF
>-|many|TRBJ1-5|TRBV20-1
TGCAGTGCTACTTCGGGAGTTGGTAATCAGCCCCAGCATTTT
CSATSGVGNQPQHF
>TRBD2|-|TRBJ2-7|TRBV12-3/TRBV12-4
TGTGCCAGCAGTTTTGGGGAGGGCTACGAGCAGTACTTC
CASSFGEGYEQYF
>TRBD1|many|TRBJ2-3|TRBV7-9
TGTGCCAGCAGCGCGGGACAGGCACCGAATACGCAGTATTTT
CASSAGQAPNTQYF
>-|many|TRBJ1-2|TRBV5-1
TGCGCCAGCAGCTTTACCGGGACGGCGAATGGCTACACCTTC
CASSFTGTANGYTF
>-|many|TRBJ2-3|TRBV10-3
TGTGCCATCAGTAAATCAGATACGCAGTATTTT
CAISKSDTQYF
>-|few|TRBJ2-1|TRBV5-1
TGCGCCAGCAGCTTTCTCACAGTATCCTACAATGAGCAGTTCTTC
CASSFLTVSYNEQFF
>-|many|TRBJ2-1|TRBV9
TGTGCCAGCAGCCCCCGTCTAGGGTCCTACAATGAGCAGTTCTTC
CASSPRLGSYNEQFF
>TRBD1|-|TRBJ2-1|TRBV6-5
TGTGCCAGCAGTCTTTCGACAGGGTCCTACAATGAGCAGTTCTTC
CASSLSTGSYNEQFF
>TRBD2|few|TRBJ2-7|TRBV20-1
TGCAGTGCTAGAGGAAGCGGGGGACTTTTTTACGAGCAGTACTTC
CSARGSGGLFYEQYF
>-|many|TRBJ2-5|TRBV3-1
TGTGCCAGCAGCCCAGGGTATGAGACCCAGTACTTC
CASSPGYETQYF
>-|many|TRBJ2-5|TRBV5-5
TGTGCCAGCAGCTTGGGCGCAGGAGCCGGCTCTACCCAGTACTTC
CASSLGAGAGSTQYF
>TRBD1|many|TRBJ2-4|TRBV20-1
TGCAGTGCTAGGGAACAGGGGTCGGTCAAAAACATTCAGTACTTC
CSAREQGSVKNIQYF
>-|many|TRBJ2-1|TRBV20-1
TGCAGTGCAATGAAAGTCCAGAGCTCCTACAATGAGCAGTTCTTC
CSAMKVQSSYNEQFF
>TRBD1|many|TRBJ2-5|TRBV5-1
TGCGCCAGCAGCACAACGGGACAGGGGGCGCGGGAGACCCAGTACTTC
CASSTTGQGARETQYF
>TRBD1|many|TRBJ1-2|TRBV12-3/TRBV12-4
TGTGCCAGCAGTGAAATGACAGGGGAGGGCGGCTACACCTTC
CASSEMTGEGGYTF
>TRBD2|few|TRBJ2-7|TRBV5-6
TGTGCCAGCAGCTTGATAGCGGGGAAATCCTACGAGCAGTACTTC
CASSLIAGKSYEQYF
>TRBD1|few|TRBJ1-2|TRBV5-5
TGTGCCAGCAGCTTGGACGTCATAAAGGGACAGGGCGGCAACTATGGCTACACCTTC
CASSLDVIKGQGGNYGYTF
>TRBD2|many|TRBJ2-5|TRBV28
TGTGCCAGCAGCCATATGCCTTTAGATTTTCTAGCGGGAGAGACCCAGTACTTC
CASSHMPLDFLAGETQYF
>-|many|TRBJ2-1|TRBV10-3
TGTGCCATCAGCGAGCAAGCAACTGAGCAGTTCTTC
CAISEQATEQFF
>-|many|TRBJ1-1|TRBV7-8
TGTGCCAGCAGCGCTAGGTCAGGGGTTAACACTGAAGCTTTCTTT
CASSARSGVNTEAFF
>TRBD1|many|TRBJ1-1|TRBV12-3/TRBV12-4
TGTGCCAGCATCCGACAGGGGGGGACGGGGACTGAAGCTTTCTTT
CASIRQGGTGTEAFF
>TRBD1|few|TRBJ2-5|TRBV20-1
TGCAGTGCTAGAGAGACCCAGGGGGTTCGGGAGACCCAGTACTTC
CSARETQGVRETQYF
>-|-|TRBJ1-5|TRBV20-1
TGCAGTGCTAGTGGATCAGGCGGAGTAGGCAATCAGCCCCAGCATTTT
CSASGSGGVGNQPQHF
>-|many|TRBJ2-5|TRBV5-1
TGCGCCAGCGAACGGGAGATAGGGGAGACCCAGTACTTC
CASEREIGETQYF
>-|many|TRBJ2-2|TRBV7-9
TGTGCCAGCAGCTTAGGGGCCGGGGAGCTGTTTTTT
CASSLGAGELFF
>TRBD1|many|TRBJ2-5|TRBV7-9
TGTGCCAGCAGCCGTTCCTCGGGGCAGGGACAGGGACGAGAGACCCAGTACTTC
CASSRSSGQGQGRETQYF
>-|many|TRBJ1-1|TRBV5-6
TGTGCCAGCAGCTTGGAGATAAACACTGAAGCTTTCTTT
CASSLEINTEAFF
>TRBD1|many|TRBJ2-1|TRBV4-1
TGCGCCAGCAGCCAACGTCCCGGGACAGGGCCCACAATGGATGAGCAGTTCTTC
CASSQRPGTGPTMDEQFF
>-|many|TRBJ2-5|TRBV7-3
TGTGCCAGCAGCCCGGGTGACTACACCCAAGAGACCCAGTACTTC
CASSPGDYTQETQYF
>-|many|TRBJ1-5|TRBV6-5
TGTGCCAGTTCCGGGACGGTTAATCAGCCCCAGCATTTT
CASSGTVNQPQHF
>TRBD1|many|TRBJ1-6|TRBV7-3
TGTGCCAGCAGCCCCACAGGGGGTGCCAGTTCACCCCTCCACTTT
CASSPTGGASSPLHF
>TRBD1|many|TRBJ1-1|TRBV9
TGTGCCAGCAGGCATCTATTAAGACAGGGGGAGGAAAGTAACACTGAAGCTTTCTTT
CASRHLLRQGEESNTEAFF
>TRBD1|many|TRBJ2-3|TRBV5-1
TGCGCCAGCAGTTCCGGGACAGGGAAATCACACTCGCAGTATTTT
CASSSGTGKSHSQYF
>-|many|TRBJ1-1|TRBV20-1
TGCAGTGCTAGAGATCCTGGGGGCTTCACTGAAGCTTTCTTT
CSARDPGGFTEAFF
>-|many|TRBJ1-6|TRBV6-6
TGTGCCAGCACCCAAAGACAGGTTAATTCACCCCTCCACTTT
CASTQRQVNSPLHF
>-|many|TRBJ1-1|TRBV9
TGTGCCAGCAGCTTAGGGGGTAGCACTGAAGCTTTCTTT
CASSLGGSTEAFF
>-|many|TRBJ2-6|TRBV5-5
TGTGCCAGCAGCTTGGACCGGGGTTCTGGGGCCAACGTCCTGACTTTC
CASSLDRGSGANVLTF
>TRBD2|-|TRBJ2-7|TRBV6-6
TGTGCCAGCAGTACCCCCCCAGCGGGGGGTAACGAGCAGTACTTC
CASSTPPAGGNEQYF
>TRBD1|many|TRBJ2-5|TRBV5-1
TGCGCCAGCAGCGTAACCTCGGGACAGGGAGGGGAGACCCAGTACTTC
CASSVTSGQGGETQYF
>TRBD1|many|TRBJ1-3|TRBV5-1
TGCGCCAGCAGCCTGGGACAGGGGACCGGAAACACCATATATTTT
CASSLGQGTGNTIYF
>-|-|TRBJ2-3|TRBV7-8
TGTGCCAGCATCCCAAGGGACACTACAACGCAGTATTTT
CASIPRDTTTQYF
>TRBD1|many|TRBJ1-5|TRBV20-1
TGCAGTGCCACGGGGACAGGAAATCAGCCCCAGCATTTT
CSATGTGNQPQHF
>-|medium-sized|TRBJ2-2|TRBV7-9
TGTGCCAGCAGTGGCGGGCCGAACACCGGGGAGCTGTTTTTT
CASSGGPNTGELFF
>-|many|TRBJ2-5|TRBV6-2/TRBV6-3
TGTGCCAGCAGTTACGGAGCAAACCAGTTTGAATTGGAGACCCAGTACTTC
CASSYGANQFELETQYF
>-|many|TRBJ2-1|TRBV5-1
TGCGCCAGCAGCTTACCCTGGGCGTACAATGAGCAGTTCTTC
CASSLPWAYNEQFF
>-|many|TRBJ2-2|TRBV29-1
TGCAGCGTTGAAACTGAGGGAAACACCGGGGAGCTGTTTTTT
CSVETEGNTGELFF
>-|-|TRBJ1-1|TRBV12-3/TRBV12-4
TGTGCCAGCAGTTTATCCTCGGGGATCAGGACGAACACTGAAGCTTTCTTT
CASSLSSGIRTNTEAFF
>TRBD2|many|TRBJ2-5|TRBV12-3/TRBV12-4
TGTGCCAGCAGTCTCTCGACTAGCGGGGAGACCCAGTACTTC
CASSLSTSGETQYF